These 16 T cell receptor beta chains were all obtained from the same sample, sequenced in a study of T cells in Graves' hyperthyroidism and ophthalmopathy. RNA transcripts gave rise to amplified TCR beta CDR3 regions. During a first-round RT-PCR of the TCR CDR3, the HTBI primer set was used. MiXCR, run by TCRdb on the multiplex PCR reads, gives a single entry per CDR3 protein. The sample yields 650,000 to 850,000 distinct CDR3 sequences, 15% to 20% seen once. Material for sequencing was blood. The source of these receptors is a woman between 45 and 65 years old with Graves' hyperthyroidism that later progressed to Graves' ophthalmopathy.

There are a few counts of this clonotype. This chain uses TRBV7-3 with TRBJ2-3, with TRBD1 matching over 9 bases. The germline gives CDR1 SGHTA, CDR2 FQGTGA. The J segment lost 3 bases and the V segment lost 4 bases, leaving 8 bases of the junction unmatched. The CDR3 runs 16 residues. In DNA form, the CDR3 reads TGTGCCAGCAGCTCACACGGGACAGGGTTGACAGATACGCAGTATTTT. Translated: CASSSHGTGLTDTQYF.

The rearrangement uses TRBV2 and TRBJ2-7, with unresolved D. V was cut by 6 bases and J by 2 bases, with 20 bases left in between. This CDR3 is built from 16 residues. Germline loops: CDR1 SNHLY, CDR2 FYNNEI. The CDR3 loop reads CASRSQSQKGPYEQYF. CDR3 DNA: TGTGCCAGCAGATCACAATCCCAGAAGGGCCCCTACGAGCAGTACTTC.

This rearrangement joins TRBV6-1 to TRBJ2-3; tentatively, D is TRBD2 (5 bases). CDR1 and CDR2 from the germline V gene are MNHNS and SASEGT. There are 14 residues in the CDR3. Trimming cost V 6 bases and J 5 bases, with 15 bases left between them. CDR3 residues: CASRATGYGDTQYF. The CDR3 nucleotides are TGTGCCAGCAGGGCGACGGGGTACGGAGATACGCAGTATTTT.

The chain uses TRBV15 and TRBJ1-3, with TRBD1 matching 10 bases. V gave up 2 bases and J gave up 1 base; unmatched junction bases: 2. The germline V gene encodes CDR1 LNHNV and CDR2 YYDKDF (reference sequence). This CDR3 is built from 16 residues. This CDR3 reads CATSRKDRGSGNTIYF. The CDR3 DNA is TGTGCCACCAGCAGAAAGGACAGGGGGTCTGGAAACACCATATATTTT. Drawing the rest from reference TRBV15 and TRBJ1-3, the complete variable domain is DAMVIQNPRYQVTQFGKPVTLSCSQTLNHNVMYWYQQKSSQAPKLLFHYYDKDFNNEADTPDNFQSRRPNTSFCFLDIRSPGLGDTAMYLCATSRKDRGSGNTIYFGEGSWLTVV.

To note about this clonotype: Possible read error: a much larger clone is one base away. The chain has TRBV7-9 and TRBJ2-1; no definite D call. The CDR3 is 13 residues long. Germline V CDR1 and CDR2: SEHNR, FQNEAQ (reference sequence). CDR3 loop: CASSLRSRNEQLF. The CDR3 nucleotides read TGTGCCAGCAGCTTACGTTCAAGGAATGAGCAGCTCTTC.

A few counts support this clonotype. This chain joins TRBV20-1 and TRBJ2-5; D gene ambiguous. V lost 0 bases to trimming and J lost 7 bases, with 15 bases between them. Germline CDR1 is DFQATT and CDR2 is SNEGSKA (reference sequence). This CDR3 region has 14 residues. CDR3 protein: CSARDRLTQATQYF. In DNA form, the CDR3 reads TGCAGTGCTAGAGATCGACTGACTCAGGCGACCCAGTACTTC.

This clonotype showed up many times. The gene calls are TRBV2 and TRBJ2-7; D not resolved. This CDR3 spans 14 amino acids. Germline CDR1 is SNHLY and CDR2 is FYNNEI. V dropped 6 bases and J dropped 0 bases, with 12 bases sitting between them. CDR3 residues: CASRNDGSSYEQYF. Here the CDR3 DNA reads TGTGCCAGCAGAAACGACGGTAGCTCCTACGAGCAGTACTTC.

The chain combines TRBV7-9 with TRBJ2-5; no firm D call. This CDR3 region has 14 residues. Germline assignment: CDR1 SEHNR and CDR2 FQNEAQ (reference sequence). Trimming left V 1 base short and J 5 bases short, with 11 bases between. The CDR3, as DNA: TGTGCCAGCAGCTTAGAGACCCCCCGGGAGACCCAGTACTTC. Translating gives CASSLETPRETQYF. Drawing the rest from reference TRBV7-9 and TRBJ2-5, the complete variable domain is DTGVSQNPRHKITKRGQNVTFRCDPISEHNRLYWYRQTLGQGPEFLTYFQNEAQLEKSRLLSDRFSAERPKGSFSTLEIQRTEQGDSAMYLCASSLETPRETQYFGPGTRLLVL.

This clonotype was seen many times. The chain carries TRBV2 and TRBJ2-3, with D perhaps given as TRBD1 or TRBD2 (5 bases each). The V gene's germline CDR1 is SNHLY and CDR2 FYNNEI. Trimming left V 6 bases short and J 0 bases short, with 19 bases between. CDR3 length: 17 amino acids. CDR3 amino acids: CASRHLRDHHSTDTQYF. The CDR3 DNA reads as TGTGCCAGCAGGCACCTCCGGGACCACCACAGCACAGATACGCAGTATTTT.

The chain couples TRBV10-3 to TRBJ2-3; 8 bases line up with TRBD2. CDR3 length: 17 residues. The J segment lost 1 base and the V segment lost 4 bases, leaving 10 bases of the junction unmatched. Per the germline V gene, CDR1 is ENHRY and CDR2 is SYGVKD. The CDR3 here is CAISGTRTSSRTDTQYF. The CDR3 DNA is TGTGCCATCAGTGGAACCCGGACTAGCTCCCGCACAGATACGCAGTATTTT.

This clonotype was found many times. The rearrangement joins TRBV6-1 to TRBJ2-7, with 8 nucleotides matching TRBD2. In germline, CDR1 is MNHNS, CDR2 SASEGT. The CDR3 sequence is 16 residues long. J was trimmed by 0 bases and V by 5 bases; bases with no gene match: 9. This CDR3 reads CASSSQSGGTSYEQYF. The CDR3, as DNA: TGTGCCAGCAGTTCCCAAAGCGGGGGAACCTCCTACGAGCAGTACTTC.

This clonotype was picked up many times. The gene calls are TRBV20-1 and TRBJ2-1; TRBD2 matches 16 bases. Losses at the gene ends were 2 bases for V and 5 bases for J; bases not matched to a gene: 12. The CDR3 loop spans 19 amino acids. Germline CDR1 DFQATT, CDR2 SNEGSKA (reference sequence). Here the CDR3 reads CSARSQVGLAGGIHNEQFF. As DNA, the CDR3 is TGCAGTGCTAGATCACAGGTGGGACTAGCGGGAGGGATCCACAATGAGCAGTTCTTC.

This sequence joins TRBV7-3 and TRBJ1-6, with D unclear. Trimming left V 5 bases short and J 6 bases short, with 17 bases between. This CDR3 comprises 16 residues. Germline V CDR1 and CDR2: SGHTA, FQGTGA. The CDR3 spells CASSPGRLHTNSPLHF. DNA for the CDR3: TGTGCCAGCAGCCCGGGCCGCCTTCATACTAATTCACCCCTCCACTTT.

This clonotype was detected only a few times. CDR3 DNA sequence: TGTGCCAGAGACAGGGGGCAAACTGAAGCTTTCTTT. The encoded protein is CARDRGQTEAFF. The chain couples TRBV6-4 to TRBJ1-1; 10 bases agree with TRBD1. There are 12 residues in the CDR3. The ends lost 9 bases at V and 5 bases at J; junction bases unmatched: 3. Germline CDR1 and CDR2: MRHNA and SNTAGT.

This clonotype has only a few counts. The V call is TRBV20-1, the J call TRBJ1-2; 9 nucleotides agree with TRBD1. The length of the CDR3 is 17 residues. With 4 bases clipped from V and 1 base from J, the junction kept 13 bases outside the gene matches. Germline V gene sequence: CDR1 DFQATT, CDR2 SNEGSKA (reference sequence). The CDR3 bases are TGCAGTGCTATTACTCCGGGACAGGGAGTCGATAACTATGGCTACACCTTC. This gives the protein CSAITPGQGVDNYGYTF.

As to this clonotype: One junction end disagrees with the germline gene, perhaps due to a read error. The chain employs TRBV5-4 and TRBJ1-4; D not certain. CDR1 and CDR2 (germline): SGHNT, YYREEE (reference sequence). The CDR3 spans 13 residues. CDR3 bases: TGTGCCAGCAGCTATAAAACTAATGAGAAACTGTTTTTT. This translates into CASSYKTNEKLFF. Full variable domain (missing parts from reference TRBV5-4 and TRBJ1-4): ETGVTQSPTHLIKTRGQQVTLRCSSQSGHNTVSWYQQALGQGPQFIFQYYREEENGRGNFPPRFSGLQFPNYSSELNVNALELDDSALYLCASSYKTNEKLFFGSGTQLSVL.